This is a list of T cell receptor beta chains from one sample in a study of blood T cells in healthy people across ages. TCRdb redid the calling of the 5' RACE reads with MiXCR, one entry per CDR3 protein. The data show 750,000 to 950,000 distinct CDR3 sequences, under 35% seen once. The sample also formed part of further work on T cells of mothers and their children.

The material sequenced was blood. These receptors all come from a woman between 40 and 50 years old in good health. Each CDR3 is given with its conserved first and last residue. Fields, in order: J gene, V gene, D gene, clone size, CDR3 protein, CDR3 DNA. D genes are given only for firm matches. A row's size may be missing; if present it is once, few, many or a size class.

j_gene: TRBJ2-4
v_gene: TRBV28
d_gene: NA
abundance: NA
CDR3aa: CANSFVNLAKNIQYF
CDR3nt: TGTGCCAACAGTTTCGTGAACCTAGCCAAAAACATTCAGTACTTC

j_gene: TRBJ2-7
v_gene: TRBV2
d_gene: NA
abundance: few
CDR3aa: CASSDQGIEQYF
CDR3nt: TGTGCCAGCAGTGACCAGGGTATCGAGCAGTACTTC

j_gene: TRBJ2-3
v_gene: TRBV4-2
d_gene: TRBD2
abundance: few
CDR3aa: CASSSPRAGGDTGTQYF
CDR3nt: TGTGCCAGCAGCTCCCCTAGAGCGGGGGGTGACACAGGTACGCAGTATTTT

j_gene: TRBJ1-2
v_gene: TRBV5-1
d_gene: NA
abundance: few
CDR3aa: CASSLQGRAYGYTF
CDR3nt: TGCGCCAGCAGCTTGCAAGGCAGAGCCTATGGCTACACCTTC

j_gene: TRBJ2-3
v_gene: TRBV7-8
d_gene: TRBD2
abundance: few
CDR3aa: CASSLTMAAGDGYF
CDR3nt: TGTGCCAGCAGCCTCACGATGGCGGCGGGGGATGGGTATTTT

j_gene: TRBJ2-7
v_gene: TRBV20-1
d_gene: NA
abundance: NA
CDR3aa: CSAAPLAYEQYF
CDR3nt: TGCAGTGCTGCACCTCTAGCGTACGAGCAGTACTTC

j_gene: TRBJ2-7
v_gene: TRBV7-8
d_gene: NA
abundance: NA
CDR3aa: CVSSRTRDYEQYF
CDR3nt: TGTGTCAGCAGCCGTACCCGGGACTACGAGCAGTACTTC

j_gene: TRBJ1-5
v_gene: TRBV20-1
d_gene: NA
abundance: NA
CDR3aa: CSARGSDGDQPQHF
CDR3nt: TGCAGTGCTAGAGGGTCGGATGGCGATCAGCCCCAGCATTTT

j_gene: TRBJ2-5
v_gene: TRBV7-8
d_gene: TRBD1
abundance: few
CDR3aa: CASSSARDSQETQYF
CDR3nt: TGTGCCAGCAGCTCGGCACGGGACAGCCAAGAGACCCAGTACTTC

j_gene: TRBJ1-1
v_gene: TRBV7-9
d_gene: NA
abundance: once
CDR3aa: CASSSEDRTLNTEAFF
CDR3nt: TGTGCCAGCAGCTCAGAGGACAGAACACTGAACACTGAAGCTTTCTTT

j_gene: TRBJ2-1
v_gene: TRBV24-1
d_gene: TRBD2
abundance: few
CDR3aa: CATSEAGGQGEQFF
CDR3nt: TGTGCCACCAGTGAGGCGGGGGGGCAAGGCGAGCAGTTCTTC

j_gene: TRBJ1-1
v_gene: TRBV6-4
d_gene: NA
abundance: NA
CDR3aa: CASSGGENTEAFF
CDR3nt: TGTGCCAGCAGCGGGGGGGAGAACACTGAAGCTTTCTTT

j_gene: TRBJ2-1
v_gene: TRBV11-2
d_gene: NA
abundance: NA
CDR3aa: CASSLEWSGFGDNEQFF
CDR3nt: TGTGCCAGCAGCTTAGAGTGGAGTGGGTTTGGGGACAATGAGCAGTTCTTC

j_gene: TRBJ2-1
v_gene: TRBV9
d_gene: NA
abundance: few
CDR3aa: CASSVDYSLYNEQFF
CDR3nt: TGTGCCAGCAGCGTAGACTATTCCCTTTACAATGAGCAGTTCTTC

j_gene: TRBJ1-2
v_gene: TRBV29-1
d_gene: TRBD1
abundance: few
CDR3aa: CSVDDRVNGYTF
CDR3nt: TGCAGCGTGGATGACAGGGTTAATGGCTACACCTTC

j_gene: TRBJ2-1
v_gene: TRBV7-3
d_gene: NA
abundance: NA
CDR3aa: CASSLEAVTYNEQFF
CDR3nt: TGTGCCAGCAGCTTGGAGGCGGTCACCTACAATGAGCAGTTCTTC

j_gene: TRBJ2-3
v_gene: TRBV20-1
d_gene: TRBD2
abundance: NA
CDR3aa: CSARATSGGITDMQYF
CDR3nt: TGCAGTGCTAGAGCTACTAGCGGGGGGATCACAGATATGCAGTATTTT

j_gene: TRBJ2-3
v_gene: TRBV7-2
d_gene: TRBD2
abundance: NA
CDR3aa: CASSLAGVRSTDTQYF
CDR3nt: TGTGCCAGCAGCTTGGCGGGGGTCCGTAGCACAGATACGCAGTATTTT

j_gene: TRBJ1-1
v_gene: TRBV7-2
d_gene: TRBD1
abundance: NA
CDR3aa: CASSYLGQGVAFF
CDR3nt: TGTGCCAGCAGCTATCTTGGACAGGGGGTGGCTTTCTTT

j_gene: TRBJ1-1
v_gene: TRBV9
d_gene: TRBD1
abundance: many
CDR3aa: CASSVTLDRVNTEAFF
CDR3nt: TGTGCCAGCAGCGTAACCCTGGACAGGGTAAACACTGAAGCTTTCTTT

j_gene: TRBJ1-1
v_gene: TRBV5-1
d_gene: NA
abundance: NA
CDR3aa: CASSGRDTEAFF
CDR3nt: TGCGCCAGCTCTGGCAGAGACACTGAAGCTTTCTTT

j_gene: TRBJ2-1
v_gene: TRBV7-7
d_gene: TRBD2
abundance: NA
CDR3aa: CASSLLPGAGANEQFF
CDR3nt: TGTGCTAGCAGCTTATTACCAGGAGCGGGGGCTAATGAGCAGTTCTTC

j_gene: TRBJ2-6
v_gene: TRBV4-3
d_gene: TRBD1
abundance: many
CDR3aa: CASSQGQGGVLTF
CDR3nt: TGCGCCAGCAGCCAGGGACAGGGGGGGGTCCTGACTTTC

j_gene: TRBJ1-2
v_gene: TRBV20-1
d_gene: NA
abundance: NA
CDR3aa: CSARERQGDGYTF
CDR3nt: TGCAGTGCTAGAGAGAGGCAGGGTGATGGCTACACCTTC

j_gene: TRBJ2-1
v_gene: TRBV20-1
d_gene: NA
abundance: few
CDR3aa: CSAWDGGSPYNEQFF
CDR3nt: TGCAGTGCTTGGGATGGGGGGAGCCCCTACAATGAGCAGTTCTTC

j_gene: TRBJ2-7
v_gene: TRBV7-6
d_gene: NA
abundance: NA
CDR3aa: CASSTQTGSSYEQYF
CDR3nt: TGTGCCAGCAGCACACAAACAGGGAGCTCCTACGAGCAGTACTTC

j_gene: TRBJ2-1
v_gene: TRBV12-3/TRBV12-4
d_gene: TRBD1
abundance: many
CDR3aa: CASSSGQYNEQFF
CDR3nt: TGTGCCAGCAGCTCGGGACAGTACAATGAGCAGTTCTTC

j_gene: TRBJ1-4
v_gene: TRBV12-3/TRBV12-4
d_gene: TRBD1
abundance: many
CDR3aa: CASTSPGGSEKLFF
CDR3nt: TGTGCCAGCACCTCACCAGGGGGGAGTGAAAAACTGTTTTTT

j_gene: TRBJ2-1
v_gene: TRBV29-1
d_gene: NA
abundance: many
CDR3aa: CSGRQERSYNEQFF
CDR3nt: TGCAGCGGACGACAGGAGCGCTCCTACAATGAGCAGTTCTTC